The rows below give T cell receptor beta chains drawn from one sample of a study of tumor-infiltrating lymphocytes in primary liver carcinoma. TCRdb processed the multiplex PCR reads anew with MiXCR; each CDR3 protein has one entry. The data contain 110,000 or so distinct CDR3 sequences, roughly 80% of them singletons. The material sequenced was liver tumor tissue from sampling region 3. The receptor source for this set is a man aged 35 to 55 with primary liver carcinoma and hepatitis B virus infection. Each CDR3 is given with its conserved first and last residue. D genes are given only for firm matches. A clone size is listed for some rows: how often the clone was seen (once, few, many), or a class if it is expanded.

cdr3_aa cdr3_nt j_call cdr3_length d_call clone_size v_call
CARSSTVTRSGANVLTF TGTGCCAGGAGCTCTACGGTAACGCGCTCTGGGGCTAACGTCCTGACTTTC TRBJ2-6 17 - - TRBV7-8
CASSLGAGAQETQYF TGTGCCAGCAGCTTAGGGGCTGGCGCGCAAGAGACCCAGTACTTC TRBJ2-5 15 - - TRBV11-2
CSVEDTGGSFYEQYF TGCAGCGTTGAAGATACAGGAGGGAGCTTCTATGAGCAGTACTTC TRBJ2-7 15 - - TRBV29-1
CASSHVRGRIGGLFF TGTGCCAGCAGCCATGTCCGGGGGAGGATCGGGGGGCTGTTCTTT TRBJ2-2 15 - - TRBV11-2
CASSLGRGEANVMTF TGTGCCAGCAGCTTGGGCCGAGGTGAGGCCAACGTCATGACTTTC TRBJ2-6 15 - - TRBV11-1
CASSLGSTGSGEQFF TGCGCCAGCAGCTTGGGGTCAACAGGGAGCGGTGAGCAGTTCTTC TRBJ2-1 15 - - TRBV5-1
CASFAVAGWVNNEQFF TGTGCCAGCTTTGCCGTAGCGGGATGGGTAAATAATGAGCAGTTCTTC TRBJ2-1 16 TRBD2 - TRBV14
CASSPRTSGSRRELFF TGTGCGAGCAGCCCCAGGACTAGCGGGAGTAGAAGGGAGCTGTTTTTT TRBJ2-2 16 TRBD2 once TRBV12-3/TRBV12-4
CASSPHSRVSGNTIYF TGTGCCAGCAGCCCACACTCCCGGGTGAGTGGAAACACCATATATTTT TRBJ1-3 16 - - TRBV7-9
CASSPGLAGGGETQYF TGTGCCAGCAGTCCTGGACTAGCGGGAGGTGGTGAGACCCAGTACTTC TRBJ2-5 16 TRBD2 many TRBV28
CASSFRTSVTGRSYEQYF TGCGCCAGCAGCTTCAGGACTAGCGTAACTGGGAGAAGTTACGAGCAGTACTTC TRBJ2-7 18 TRBD2 - TRBV5-1
CRGQSNYGYTF TGCAGGGGACAGAGTAACTATGGCTACACCTTC TRBJ1-2 11 TRBD1 - TRBV20-1
CASLSGSGADTQYF TGTGCCAGCTTAAGCGGGAGTGGGGCAGATACGCAGTATTTT TRBJ2-3 14 TRBD2 many TRBV5-4
CALVTIAGGSDEQFF TGTGCCTTAGTGACCATAGCGGGAGGGTCGGATGAACAGTTCTTC TRBJ2-1 15 TRBD2 - TRBV10-3
CVSSLVDQPQDF TGTGTCAGCAGCTTGGTGGATCAACCCCAGGATTTT TRBJ1-5 12 - once TRBV5-6
CANSLDSLGTDTLYF TGTGCCAACAGCTTAGATTCTCTGGGAACAGATACCCTGTATTTT TRBJ2-3 15 - - TRBV11-2
CSLRTNGSWAETQYF TGTAGCCTTCGGACTAACGGGAGTTGGGCAGAGACCCAGTACTTC TRBJ2-5 15 - - TRBV29-1
CTSILGPSGNVPPGTDTQYF TGTACCAGCATACTAGGCCCTAGCGGGAACGTCCCCCCTGGCACAGATACGCAGTATTTT TRBJ2-3 20 TRBD2 - TRBV6-2/TRBV6-3
CAWRLTGGGSTMYF TGTGCCTGGAGACTGACAGGGGGTGGAAGCACCATGTATTTT TRBJ1-3 14 TRBD1 - TRBV30
CASSFPGISEIKNIQYF TGTGCCAGCAGCTTTCCCGGGATTAGCGAGATCAAAAACATTCAATACTTC TRBJ2-4 17 - - TRBV11-1
CASGLDPGTPYEQYF TGTGCCAGTGGCTTAGATCCCGGGACACCCTATGAGCAGTACTTC TRBJ2-7 15 - - TRBV11-3
CASSQTRESYNEQLF TGCGCCAGCAGCCAAACGCGGGAGTCGTACAATGAGCAGTTATTC TRBJ2-1 15 TRBD2 - TRBV4-3
CASSQAVLSDTQYF TGCGCCAGCAGCCAAGCTGTTCTCTCAGATACGCAGTATTTC TRBJ2-3 14 - once TRBV4-3
CSVRGLARGRADKQYF TGTAGCGTCCGGGGACTAGCGCGAGGGAGGGCAGATAAGCAGTATTTT TRBJ2-3 16 TRBD2 - TRBV29-1
CTSSLREGRTSGLSSYKQNF TGTACCAGCAGCTTGAGGGAGGGGAGGACTAGCGGGCTCAGCTCCTACAAGCAGAACTTC TRBJ2-7 20 TRBD2 - TRBV11-2
CASSFSAAYNEQFF TGCGCCAGCAGCTTTTCGGCAGCATACAATGAGCAGTTCTTC TRBJ2-1 14 - - TRBV5-1
CASSLVGSFGSGTDTQCF - TRBJ2-3 18 - - TRBV5-1
CASSLAASSEETQYF TGCGCCAGCAGCTTGGCGGCTAGCTCGGAAGAGACCCAGTACTTC TRBJ2-5 15 - many TRBV5-1
CIVEDVGQRETQYF TGCATCGTTGAAGATGTCGGACAAAGAGAGACCCAATACTTC TRBJ2-5 14 - once TRBV29-1
CASSPRREYYEQYF TGTGCGAGCAGTCCTCGACGGGAGTACTACGAGCAGTACTTC TRBJ2-7 14 - - TRBV28
CSVLVIGAKNIQYF TGCAGCGTCCTGGTTATTGGGGCCAAAAACATTCAGTACTTC TRBJ2-4 14 - many TRBV29-1
CATSGSPRAEEQYF TGTGCCACCTCTGGGAGTCCCCGGGCCGAGGAGCAGTACTTC TRBJ2-7 14 - - TRBV19
CASSIARGTNTYDEQLF TGTGCCAGCAGCATAGCCCGCGGGACAAATACCTACGATGAGCAGCTCTTC TRBJ2-1 17 - - TRBV11-2
CVSSVLADTQYF TGTGTCAGCAGTGTTTTGGCAGATACGCAGTATTTT TRBJ2-3 12 - - TRBV6-1